Listed below are T cell receptor beta chains from one sample, sequenced in a study of cytomegalovirus exposure and HLA in healthy donors. The assay was immunoSEQ multiplex PCR, and TCRdb's table has in-frame clones only and misses some. The sample has roughly 130,000 clones, roughly 74% seen once. The sequencing sample was made of PBMCs. The receptors were sampled from a woman between 50 and 59 years old in good health and CMV-seropositive. Each CDR3 is given with its conserved first and last residue. D genes are given only for firm matches. Clone size is stated in some rows and not others, as once, few, many or a class when expanded.

length,D,V,size,J,DNA,CDR3
13,TRBD1,TRBV10-3,.,TRBJ2-3,TGTGCCAACCCGGGACAGGGGGGAGATACGCAGTATTTT,CANPGQGGDTQYF
14,.,TRBV5-1,.,TRBJ2-3,TGCGCCAGCAGCTTGGGGGGCCCCACAGATACGCAGTATTTT,CASSLGGPTDTQYF
13,.,TRBV25-1,few,TRBJ1-2,TGTGCCAGCAGTGAGAACTGGGGAGATGGCTACACCTTC,CASSENWGDGYTF
15,TRBD2,TRBV7-2,.,TRBJ2-1,TGTGCCAGCAGGCCACTAGCGGGGGGGAACAATGAGCAGTTCTTC,CASRPLAGGNNEQFF
13,.,TRBV10-3,.,TRBJ2-3,TGTGCCATCAGTGAGTTCGGCGGGGATACGCAGTATTTT,CAISEFGGDTQYF
15,.,TRBV5-1,.,TRBJ2-6,TGCGCCAGCAGCCTCCTAGACTCTGGGGCCAACGTCCTGACTTTC,CASSLLDSGANVLTF
15,.,TRBV6-6,few,TRBJ1-5,TGTGCCAGCAGACCCCGACTCATGAGCAATCAGCCCCAGCATTTT,CASRPRLMSNQPQHF
16,TRBD1,TRBV2,.,TRBJ2-7,TGTGCCAGCAAACCCCATAGACAGGGCTCTACCTACGAGCAGTACTTC,CASKPHRQGSTYEQYF
16,TRBD2,TRBV5-1,.,TRBJ2-2,TGCGCCAGCAGCTCAGGACTAGCGGGCAACACCGGGGAGCTGTTTTTT,CASSSGLAGNTGELFF
16,.,TRBV4-2,.,TRBJ2-2,TGTGCCAGCAGCCAAGTAAGGGGGGGACCTGCCGGGGAGCTGTTTTTT,CASSQVRGGPAGELFF
14,.,TRBV19,.,TRBJ1-4,TGTGCCAGTAGTACTATAACCCGGAATGAAAAACTGTTTTTT,CASSTITRNEKLFF
15,.,TRBV7-9,.,TRBJ1-4,TGTGCCAGCAGCATACGCAATAGTAAGAATGAAAAACTGTTTTTT,CASSIRNSKNEKLFF
14,TRBD1,TRBV7-9,.,TRBJ1-5,TGTGCCAGCGGGCGGACAGGGACGAATCAGCCCCAGCATTTT,CASGRTGTNQPQHF
14,TRBD1,TRBV5-1,.,TRBJ1-6,TGCGCCAGCAGCGAGGGACAGGTTTATTCACCCCTCCACTTT,CASSEGQVYSPLHF
13,.,TRBV6-5,.,TRBJ2-7,TGTGCCAGCAGTTACTATCGAGGGTACGAGCAGTACTTC,CASSYYRGYEQYF
17,TRBD2,TRBV5-6,.,TRBJ2-3,TGTGCCAGCAGCTTGGGGGCTAGCGGGGGATACACAGATACGCAGTATTTT,CASSLGASGGYTDTQYF
16,TRBD1,TRBV25-1,.,TRBJ1-5,TGTGCCAGCAGTGACGCAAGACAGGGGGTAAATCAGCCCCAGCATTTT,CASSDARQGVNQPQHF
16,TRBD1,TRBV7-8,.,TRBJ1-2,TGTGCCAGCAGCTTAGGTGGGCAGGGGGCATGGAATGGCTACACCTTC,CASSLGGQGAWNGYTF
17,TRBD1,TRBV5-1,.,TRBJ2-2,TGCGCCAGCAGCTTGGGAGGCCCAGGGGGTAACACCGGGGAGCTGTTTTTT,CASSLGGPGGNTGELFF
15,.,TRBV7-8,once,TRBJ1-5,TGTGCCAGCAGCTTAGATGGGGGGGATGATCAGCCCCAGCATTTT,CASSLDGGDDQPQHF
15,.,TRBV5-4,.,TRBJ2-2,TGTGCCAGCAGCTTGCCGGGCGGAGGGGCCGGGGAGCTGTTTTTT,CASSLPGGGAGELFF
14,.,TRBV7-9,.,TRBJ1-5,TGTGCCAGCAGCTTAGGACAGCTAAATCAGCCCCAGCATTTT,CASSLGQLNQPQHF
13,.,TRBV9,.,TRBJ1-1,TGTGCCAGCAGCGTAACCAGGGACACTGAAGCTTTCTTT,CASSVTRDTEAFF
14,TRBD2,TRBV9,.,TRBJ2-7,TGTGCCAGCAGTCGCAGCGGGGAGTCCTACGAGCAGTACTTC,CASSRSGESYEQYF
14,TRBD1,TRBV7-8,.,TRBJ1-2,TGTGCCAGCAGCTTACGGGACAGGATTTATGGCTACACCTTC,CASSLRDRIYGYTF
14,TRBD2,TRBV7-2,once,TRBJ2-7,TGTGCCAGCAGCTTGGGCGGGGGATCCTACGAGCAGTACTTC,CASSLGGGSYEQYF
15,.,TRBV19,.,TRBJ2-1,TGTGCCAGTAGCCGCGCCATTAGCTCCTACAATGAGCAGTTCTTC,CASSRAISSYNEQFF
12,.,TRBV2,.,TRBJ1-4,TGTGCCAGCATGAGCAGGGATGAAAAACTGTTTTTT,CASMSRDEKLFF
16,.,TRBV5-1,.,TRBJ2-2,TGCGCCAGCAGCTTGCTCCCCCAGGGGAACACCGGGGAGCTGTTTTTT,CASSLLPQGNTGELFF
17,TRBD2,TRBV11-2,.,TRBJ2-5,TGTGCCAGCAGCTTAAGGCTAGCGGGGGCGACGCAAGAGACCCAGTACTTC,CASSLRLAGATQETQYF
15,TRBD1,TRBV7-9,.,TRBJ2-3,TGTGCCAGCAGCTCTCGGGACAGGCCCCGAGATACGCAGTATTTT,CASSSRDRPRDTQYF
16,.,TRBV5-1,.,TRBJ2-2,TGCGCCAGCAGTCCCACGACAGGAATGAGCACCGGGGAGCTGTTTTTT,CASSPTTGMSTGELFF
13,TRBD1,TRBV6-5,.,TRBJ1-6,TGTGCCAGCAGAAGGGGGCTTAATTCACCCCTCCACTTT,CASRRGLNSPLHF
15,TRBD1,TRBV4-2,.,TRBJ2-7,TGTGCCAGCGGACGTCCGGGACAGGGGGTCTACGAGCAGTACTTC,CASGRPGQGVYEQYF
14,TRBD1,TRBV6-6,few,TRBJ1-1,TGTGCCAGTCGTCCCGGGACAGGGTTAGAAATGGCTTTCTTT,CASRPGTGLEMAFF
12,TRBD2,TRBV29-1,few,TRBJ2-1,TGCAGCGGGGCTAGCGGGTCCGGGGAGCAGTTCTTC,CSGASGSGEQFF
16,TRBD1,TRBV4-2,.,TRBJ1-1,TGTGCCAGCAGCCCGCCGACAGGGGCTACGAACACTGAAGCTTTCTTT,CASSPPTGATNTEAFF
13,.,TRBV19,.,TRBJ1-2,TGTGCCAGTAGTAGAGGGGCGGAGGGTGGCTACACCTTC,CASSRGAEGGYTF
13,TRBD1,TRBV5-1,.,TRBJ1-2,TGCGCCAGCAGCTTGGGGACAGGTCAAGGCTACACCTTC,CASSLGTGQGYTF
11,.,TRBV30,.,TRBJ1-2,TGTGCCTCCCCCCTAGACTATGGCTACACCTTC,CASPLDYGYTF
14,.,TRBV27,.,TRBJ2-7,TGTGCCAGCAGTACGAGGAGACAGGTTGTTGGGCAGTACTTC,CASSTRRQVVGQYF
13,.,TRBV4-3,once,TRBJ1-3,TGCGCCAGCAGCCAAGATACTGGAAACACCATATATTTT,CASSQDTGNTIYF
13,TRBD2,TRBV29-1,.,TRBJ2-1,TGCAGCACCTCCGGGACTAGCGGCAATGAGCAGTTCTTC,CSTSGTSGNEQFF
15,.,TRBV30,.,TRBJ1-5,TGTGCCTGGAGTGGCCCGGGTGTCAGCAATCAGCCCCAGCATTTT,CAWSGPGVSNQPQHF
13,TRBD1,TRBV4-3,few,TRBJ1-6,TGCGCCAGCAGGGACAGGGTGGATTCACCCCTCCACTTT,CASRDRVDSPLHF
16,TRBD2,TRBV14,.,TRBJ2-3,TGTGCCAGCAGCCCTCTAGCGGGGGGCCTCACAGATACGCAGTATTTT,CASSPLAGGLTDTQYF
21,TRBD1,TRBV30,.,TRBJ1-4,TGTGCCTGGAGTCGAGGCACCGGGACAGGGGCCGGTCGGGTGACTAATGAAAAACTGTTTTTT,CAWSRGTGTGAGRVTNEKLFF
14,TRBD1,TRBV2,.,TRBJ1-5,TGTGCCAGCAGTCAGGACAGGGAGAATCAGCCCCAGCATTTT,CASSQDRENQPQHF
15,.,TRBV5-4,.,TRBJ1-1,TGTGCCAGCAGCTTGGTTGGACACCAGAAGACTGAAGCTTTCTTT,CASSLVGHQKTEAFF
15,.,TRBV11-3,once,TRBJ1-6,TGTGCCAGCAGCTTAGATTCTATGGGGCGATCACCCCTCCACTTT,CASSLDSMGRSPLHF
19,TRBD1,TRBV4-2,.,TRBJ2-7,TGTGCCAGCAGCCAAGATTGGACAGGGGCGACCTCCTTCTCCTACGAGCAGTACTTC,CASSQDWTGATSFSYEQYF
15,.,TRBV6-1,.,TRBJ2-7,TGTGCCAGCAGTGAACCTGCACAGTTCTCCTACGAGCAGTACTTC,CASSEPAQFSYEQYF
16,.,TRBV5-1,.,TRBJ2-2,TGCGCCAGCAGCCCCTCCCCCGGGGTGAACACCGGGGAGCTGTTTTTT,CASSPSPGVNTGELFF
15,TRBD1,TRBV6-1,.,TRBJ1-5,TGTGCCAGCAGTGTGAGGGGGCCGCGAAATCAGCCCCAGCATTTT,CASSVRGPRNQPQHF
15,.,TRBV12-5,once,TRBJ2-2,TGTGCTAGTGGTTTGATGACAGGAGGACCCGGGGAGCTGTTTTTT,CASGLMTGGPGELFF
14,.,TRBV6-5,once,TRBJ1-6,TGTGCCAGCACCGACGTCCAGGGTGGGTCACCCCTCCACTTT,CASTDVQGGSPLHF
14,.,TRBV6-5,.,TRBJ1-2,TGTGCCAGCAGTTTGGACTTAACTAACTATGGCTACACCTTC,CASSLDLTNYGYTF
15,.,TRBV19,.,TRBJ2-4,TGTGCCAGTAGTACACAGGGTTGGGTCAAAAACATTCAGTACTTC,CASSTQGWVKNIQYF
14,.,TRBV11-2,.,TRBJ2-5,TGTGCCAGCAACTACGGACAGATAGTAGAGACCCAGTACTTC,CASNYGQIVETQYF
12,.,TRBV2,once,TRBJ2-3,TGTGCCAGCAGTAAAACGCGGGATACGCAGTATTTT,CASSKTRDTQYF